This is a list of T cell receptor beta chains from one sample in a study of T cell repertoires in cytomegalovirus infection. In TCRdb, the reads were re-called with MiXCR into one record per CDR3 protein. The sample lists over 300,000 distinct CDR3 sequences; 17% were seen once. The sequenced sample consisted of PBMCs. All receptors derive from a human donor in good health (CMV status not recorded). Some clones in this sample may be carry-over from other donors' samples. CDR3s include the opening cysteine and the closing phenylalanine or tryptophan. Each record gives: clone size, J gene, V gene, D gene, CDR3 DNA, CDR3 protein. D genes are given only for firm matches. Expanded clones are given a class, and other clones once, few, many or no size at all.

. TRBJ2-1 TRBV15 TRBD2 TGTGCCACCAGCAAGGTAGCGGGGGGCCCTTACTACAATGAGCAGTTCTTC CATSKVAGGPYYNEQFF
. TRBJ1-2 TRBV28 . TGTGCCAGCAGTTTAATCGGGGGCTATGGCTACACCTTC CASSLIGGYGYTF
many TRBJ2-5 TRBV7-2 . TGTGCCAGCAGCTTAGAAGGGGGAAAAGAGACCCAGTACTTC CASSLEGGKETQYF
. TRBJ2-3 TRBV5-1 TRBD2 TGCGCCAGCAGGCCCGGGACTAGCGGGTTCACAGATACGCAGTATTTT CASRPGTSGFTDTQYF
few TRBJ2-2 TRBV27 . TGTGCCAGCAGTTTCCAACAGGGCCAGGGGGAGCTGTTTTTT CASSFQQGQGELFF
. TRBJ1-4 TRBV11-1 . TGTGCCAGCATCGTAGAGTTAAAGGAAGGGCCAGTCGAAGGTTCAACTAATGAAAAACTGTTTTTT CASIVELKEGPVEGSTNEKLFF
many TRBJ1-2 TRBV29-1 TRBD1 TGCAGCGTTGAAACAGGGGCCTATGGCTACACCTTC CSVETGAYGYTF
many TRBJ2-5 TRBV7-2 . TGTGCCAGCAGCTTATCGGTCAGGGGACAAGAGACCCAGTACTTC CASSLSVRGQETQYF
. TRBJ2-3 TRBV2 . TGTGCCAGCAGTGAAGAGGGGGGACGCACAGATACGCAGTATTTT CASSEEGGRTDTQYF
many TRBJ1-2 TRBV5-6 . TGTGCCAGCAGCTCCCGCGGGACGGTTGCTAACTATGGCTACACCTTC CASSSRGTVANYGYTF
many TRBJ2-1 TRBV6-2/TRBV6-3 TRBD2 TGTGCCAGCAGCATACTAGCGTCCTACAATGAGCAGTTCTTC CASSILASYNEQFF
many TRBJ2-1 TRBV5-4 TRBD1 TGTGCCAGCAGCTTGGCGGCGGACAGGGGGCGCCGGCAGTTCTTC CASSLAADRGRRQFF
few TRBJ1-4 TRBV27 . TGTGCCACCCGGGTGAGGACGCATGAAAAACTGTTTTTT CATRVRTHEKLFF
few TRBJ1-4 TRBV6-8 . TGTGCCAGCAGTTACTCGACTTCGGCTAGTTGGAATGAAAAACTGTTTTTT CASSYSTSASWNEKLFF
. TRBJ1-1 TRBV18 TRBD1 TGTGCCAGCTCACTCGAGGGGGCTGGTAACACTGAAGCTTTCTTT CASSLEGAGNTEAFF
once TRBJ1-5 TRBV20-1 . TGCAGTGCGACGGATAGCAATCAGCCCCAGCATTTT CSATDSNQPQHF
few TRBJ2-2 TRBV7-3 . TGTGCCAGCAGCCCGGGGTCCCAGGCCGGGGAGCTGTTTTTT CASSPGSQAGELFF
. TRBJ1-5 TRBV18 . TGTGCCAGCTCACCCGGGCGGATTCAGCCCCAGCATTTT CASSPGRIQPQHF
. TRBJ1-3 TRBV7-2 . TGTGCCAGCAGCTTAGGACCGGGGGGTACTGGAAACACCATATATTTT CASSLGPGGTGNTIYF
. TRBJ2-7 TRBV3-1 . TGTGCCAGCAGCGAAAGGGCCTACGAGCAGTACTTC CASSERAYEQYF
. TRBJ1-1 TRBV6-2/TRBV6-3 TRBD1 TGTGCCAGCAGTTATGGGCAGGGGGGCAACATGAACACTGAAGCTTTCTTT CASSYGQGGNMNTEAFF
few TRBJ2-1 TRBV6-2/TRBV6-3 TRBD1 TGTGCCAGCAGTCGACGACAGGGTTCCACCCCTAGCATGTGGTTCTTC CASSRRQGSTPSMWFF
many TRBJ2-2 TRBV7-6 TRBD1 TGTGCCAGCAGCTTAGCGAGGGGGCATTCGGGCGGGGAGCTGTTTTTT CASSLARGHSGGELFF
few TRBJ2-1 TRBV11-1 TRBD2 TGTGCCAGCAGCTGGGGTAGCGGGGGACCTTACAATGAGCAGTTCTTC CASSWGSGGPYNEQFF
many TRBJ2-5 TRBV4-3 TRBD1 TGCGCCAGCAGCCAGGGGACAGGGGGCGTACAAGAGACCCAGTACTTC CASSQGTGGVQETQYF
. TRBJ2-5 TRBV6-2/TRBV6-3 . TGTGCCAGCAGTTACCCCCAACTTCGCCAAGAGACCCAGTACTTC CASSYPQLRQETQYF
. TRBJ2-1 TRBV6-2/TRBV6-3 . TGTGCCGCAAGGGGTAGCTCCTACAATGAGCAGTTCTTC CAARGSSYNEQFF
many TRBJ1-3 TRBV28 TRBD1 TGTGCCAGCAAAAGGACAGGCTCTGGAAACACCATATATTTT CASKRTGSGNTIYF
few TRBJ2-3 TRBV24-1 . TGTGCCACCAGCGGGACACTGAGCACAGATACGCAGTATTTT CATSGTLSTDTQYF
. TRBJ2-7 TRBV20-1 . TGCAGTGCTATACCGGACGGCGCCTACGAGCAGTACTTC CSAIPDGAYEQYF
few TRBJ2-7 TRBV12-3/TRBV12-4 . TGTGCCAGCAGTTTAGCGCCTACAGGGACCTACGAGCAGTACTTC CASSLAPTGTYEQYF
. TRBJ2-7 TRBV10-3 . TGTGCCATCAGTGAGTCACCTCCACGGCCTTCCTACGAGCAGTACTTC CAISESPPRPSYEQYF
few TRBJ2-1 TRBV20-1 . TGCAGTGCTAACGTAGGGGCCCTTCTCAATGAGCAGTTCTTC CSANVGALLNEQFF
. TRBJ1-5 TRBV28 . TGTGCCAGCAGTTTAGTGGGTCTGACTCAGCCCCAGCATTTT CASSLVGLTQPQHF
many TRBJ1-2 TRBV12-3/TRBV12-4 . TGTGCCAGCAGTCCCGGCGGACGGACCGAGGGGGGTTATGGCTACACCTTC CASSPGGRTEGGYGYTF
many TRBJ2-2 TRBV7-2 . TGTGCCAGCAGTCAATACCTACGATCCGGGGAGCTGTTTTTT CASSQYLRSGELFF
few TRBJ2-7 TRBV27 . TGTGCCAGCAGTTTATCACACCTCGCTACTTCCTACGAGCAGTACTTC CASSLSHLATSYEQYF
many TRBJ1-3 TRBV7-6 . TGTGCCAGCAGCTTAGCCGGGACAACAGAGGGAAACACCATATATTTT CASSLAGTTEGNTIYF
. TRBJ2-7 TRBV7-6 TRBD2 TGTGCCAGCAGCTCGCTAGCGGGGGGTTCCTACGAGCAGTACTTC CASSSLAGGSYEQYF
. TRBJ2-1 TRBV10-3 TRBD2 TGTACCACCGGACTAGCGGACAATGAGCAGTTCTTC CTTGLADNEQFF
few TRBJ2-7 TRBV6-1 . TGTGCCAGCAGGGAGGGTTCCTACGAGCAGTACTTC CASREGSYEQYF
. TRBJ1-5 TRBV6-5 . TGTGCCAGCAGTGATACAGGTGGGGGGAATCAGCCCCAGCATTTT CASSDTGGGNQPQHF
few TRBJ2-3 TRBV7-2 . TGTGCCAGCAGGCTGCGAGGGGCGGAAGATACGCAGTATTTT CASRLRGAEDTQYF
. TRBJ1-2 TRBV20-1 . TGCAGTGTTCCACGTTCCAGTGGCTACACCTTC CSVPRSSGYTF
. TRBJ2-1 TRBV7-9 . TGTGCCAGCAGCCACCATTTCGAGGGCTATGAGCAGTTCTTC CASSHHFEGYEQFF
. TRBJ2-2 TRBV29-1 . TGCAGCGGAGTCGGACCGGGGCCCCAAGGGTGGGAGCTGTTTTTT CSGVGPGPQGWELFF
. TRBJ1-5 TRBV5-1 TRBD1 TGCGCCAGCAGCGAGACAGGGGGCCTTAATCAGCCCCAGCATTTT CASSETGGLNQPQHF